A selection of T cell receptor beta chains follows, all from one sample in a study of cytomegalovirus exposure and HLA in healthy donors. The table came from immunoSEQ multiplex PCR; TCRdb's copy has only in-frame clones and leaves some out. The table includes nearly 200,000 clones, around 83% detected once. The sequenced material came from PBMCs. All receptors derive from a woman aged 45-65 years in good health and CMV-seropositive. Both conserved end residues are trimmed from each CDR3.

ASSRQGSGNTIY	TRBV5-1	TRBJ1-3
ASSPGTAITDTQY	TRBV5-4	TRBJ2-3
ASSVGPGGEQY	TRBV9	TRBJ2-7
ASSSGQGKSMNTEAF	TRBV7-9	TRBJ1-1
ATSRVGGTEAF	TRBV15	TRBJ1-1
ASSLDGPGSEAF	TRBV6-5	TRBJ1-1
ASTIQGATEAF	TRBV28	TRBJ1-1
ASSRRDYSTGELF	TRBV4-1	TRBJ2-2
ASSESEGETQY	TRBV10-2	TRBJ2-5
ASSPVYGGAVGELF	TRBV27	TRBJ2-2
ASSSSIDRDYT	TRBV28	TRBJ1-2
ASSVPTNSYNEQF	TRBV2	TRBJ2-1
VSGRGKTEAF	TRBV28	TRBJ1-1
ASRQGAYGYT	TRBV5-1	TRBJ1-2
ASSKWDCTYEQY	TRBV21-1	TRBJ2-7
ASSLGLADSYEQY	TRBV7-3	TRBJ2-7
ASRGGTLETQY	TRBV2	TRBJ2-5
ASSFRREGTDTQY	TRBV27	TRBJ2-3
ASSLASYEQY	TRBV5-1	TRBJ2-7
ARTWLKDRVESSYNSPLH	TRBV5-3	TRBJ1-6
ASSQAQGTSEQF	TRBV4-3	TRBJ2-1
ASSLVSSTDTQY	TRBV7-9	TRBJ2-3
ASSLGAETQY	TRBV7-6	TRBJ2-5
ATGGLAGEEQY	TRBV10-3	TRBJ2-7
ASSLLQGPANYGYT	TRBV28	TRBJ1-2
ASSVGTSGAHYEQY	TRBV7-2	TRBJ2-7
ASSQKGTGWNEQF	TRBV4-1	TRBJ2-1
ASSGTTGVENEQF	TRBV6-1	TRBJ2-1
ASSHPTRSYEQY	TRBV4-1	TRBJ2-7
ASRSESYEQY	TRBV11-2	TRBJ2-7
ATSRGREGSYNEQF	TRBV15	TRBJ2-1
ASSLAGQGREKLF	TRBV7-8	TRBJ1-4
ASKGGPEKETQY	TRBV4-2	TRBJ2-5
ASSIPGGEKLF	TRBV19	TRBJ1-4
ATSRVREEKLF	TRBV6-5	TRBJ1-4
ASSLEGLQPQH	TRBV5-1	TRBJ1-5
SVVGPGGSYEQY	TRBV29-1	TRBJ2-7
SVAVGYT	TRBV20-1	TRBJ1-2
ASSPVRGGEQF	TRBV5-6	TRBJ2-1
ASRSPGEKTEAF	TRBV7-2	TRBJ1-1
ASSYTRNQETQY	TRBV6-5	TRBJ2-5
ASSRESSNYGYT	TRBV19	TRBJ1-2
ASSQLGEQY	TRBV18	TRBJ2-7
ASSLPRTSGRRGTQY	TRBV28	TRBJ2-3
ASSQTTPGQGAVKLF	TRBV4-1	TRBJ1-4
ASSSTSEKNIQY	TRBV5-6	TRBJ2-4